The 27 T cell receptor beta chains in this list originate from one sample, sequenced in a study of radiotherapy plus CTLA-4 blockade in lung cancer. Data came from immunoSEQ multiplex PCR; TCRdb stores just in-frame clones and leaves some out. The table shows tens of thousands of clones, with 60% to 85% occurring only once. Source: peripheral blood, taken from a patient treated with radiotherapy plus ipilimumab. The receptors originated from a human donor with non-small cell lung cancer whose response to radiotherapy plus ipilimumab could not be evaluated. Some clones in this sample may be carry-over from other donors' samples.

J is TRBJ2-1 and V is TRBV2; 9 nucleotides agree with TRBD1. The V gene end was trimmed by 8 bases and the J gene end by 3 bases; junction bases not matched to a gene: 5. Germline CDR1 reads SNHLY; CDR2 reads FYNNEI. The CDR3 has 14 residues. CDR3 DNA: TGTGCCAGCCCTGCGGACAGGGGCTACAATGAGCAGTTCTTC. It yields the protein CASPADRGYNEQFF.

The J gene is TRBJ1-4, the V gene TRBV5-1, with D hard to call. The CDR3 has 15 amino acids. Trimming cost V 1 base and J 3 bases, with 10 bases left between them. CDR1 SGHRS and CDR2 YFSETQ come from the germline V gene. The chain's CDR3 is CASSLQRASNEKLFF. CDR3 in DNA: TGCGCCAGCAGCTTGCAGAGGGCGTCTAATGAAAAACTGTTTTTT. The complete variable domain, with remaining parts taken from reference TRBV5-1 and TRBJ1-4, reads KAGVTQTPRYLIKTRGQQVTLSCSPISGHRSVSWYQQTPGQGLQFLFEYFSETQRNKGNFPGRFSGRQFSNSRSEMNVSTLELGDSALYLCASSLQRASNEKLFFGSGTQLSVL.

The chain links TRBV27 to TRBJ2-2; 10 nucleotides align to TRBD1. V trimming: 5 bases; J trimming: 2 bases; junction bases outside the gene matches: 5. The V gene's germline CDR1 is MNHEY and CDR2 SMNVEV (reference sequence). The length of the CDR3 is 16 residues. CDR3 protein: CASSLWTGGNTGELFF. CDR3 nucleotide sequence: TGTGCCAGCAGTCTCTGGACAGGGGGTAACACCGGGGAGCTGTTTTTT.

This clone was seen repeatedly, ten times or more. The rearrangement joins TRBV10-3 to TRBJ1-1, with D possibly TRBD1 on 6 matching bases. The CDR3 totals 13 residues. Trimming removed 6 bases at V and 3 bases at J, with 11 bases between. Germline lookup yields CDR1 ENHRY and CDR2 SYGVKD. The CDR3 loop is CAIRTWTDTEAFF. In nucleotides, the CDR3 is TGTGCCATCAGAACATGGACAGACACTGAAGCTTTCTTT.

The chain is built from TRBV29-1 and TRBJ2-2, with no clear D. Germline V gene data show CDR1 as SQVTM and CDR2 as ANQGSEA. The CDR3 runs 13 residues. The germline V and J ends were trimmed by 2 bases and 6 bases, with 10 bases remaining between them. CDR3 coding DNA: TGCAGCGTTGAACGGCTGGGCGCCGGGGAGCTGTTTTTT. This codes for CSVERLGAGELFF.

CDR3 amino acids: CASSFGAGISPLHF. DNA for the CDR3: TGTGCCAGCAGTTTCGGAGCGGGAATTTCACCCCTCCACTTT. The V and J genes are TRBV28 and TRBJ1-6; the D is unclear. Germline V lookup: CDR1 MDHEN, CDR2 SYDVKM. The CDR3 contains 14 residues. With 3 bases removed from V and 9 bases from J, the gap between germline ends came to 12 bases.

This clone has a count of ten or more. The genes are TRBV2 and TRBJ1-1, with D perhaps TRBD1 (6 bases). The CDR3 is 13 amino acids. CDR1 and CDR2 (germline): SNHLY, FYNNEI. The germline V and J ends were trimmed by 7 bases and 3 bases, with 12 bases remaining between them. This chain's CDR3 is CASTTPGDTEAFF. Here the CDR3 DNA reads TGTGCCAGCACAACCCCAGGGGACACTGAAGCTTTCTTT.

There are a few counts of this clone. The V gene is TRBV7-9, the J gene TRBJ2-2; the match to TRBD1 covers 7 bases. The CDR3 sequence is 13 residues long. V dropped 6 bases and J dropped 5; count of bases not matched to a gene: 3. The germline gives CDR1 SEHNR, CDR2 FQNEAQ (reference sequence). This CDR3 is CASSYRGTGELFF. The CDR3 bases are TGTGCCAGCAGTTACAGGGGTACCGGGGAGCTGTTTTTT.

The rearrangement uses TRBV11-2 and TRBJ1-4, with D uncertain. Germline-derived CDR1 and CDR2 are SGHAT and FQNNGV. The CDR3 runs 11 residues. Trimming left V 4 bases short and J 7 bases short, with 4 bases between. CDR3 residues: CASSYGEKLFF. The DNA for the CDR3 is TGTGCCAGCAGCTACGGTGAAAAACTGTTTTTT.

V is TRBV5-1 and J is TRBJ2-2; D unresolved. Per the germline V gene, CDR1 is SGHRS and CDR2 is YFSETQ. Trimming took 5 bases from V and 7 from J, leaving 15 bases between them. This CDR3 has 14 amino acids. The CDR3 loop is CASRDDPTGGELFF. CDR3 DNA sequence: TGCGCCAGCAGAGATGATCCGACGGGCGGGGAGCTGTTTTTT.

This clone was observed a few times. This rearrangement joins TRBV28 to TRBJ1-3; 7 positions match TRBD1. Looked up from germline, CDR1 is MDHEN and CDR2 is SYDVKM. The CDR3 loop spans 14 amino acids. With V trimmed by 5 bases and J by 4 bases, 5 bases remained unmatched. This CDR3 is CASSLTGAGNTIYF. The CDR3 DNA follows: TGTGCCAGCAGTCTTACAGGGGCCGGAAACACCATATATTTT.

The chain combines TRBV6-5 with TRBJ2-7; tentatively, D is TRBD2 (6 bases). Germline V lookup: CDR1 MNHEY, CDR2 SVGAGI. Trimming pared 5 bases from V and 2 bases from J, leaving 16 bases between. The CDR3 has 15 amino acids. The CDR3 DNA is TGTGCCAGCAGTCCTGCGCGGGACGCAACCTACGAGCAGTACTTC. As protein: CASSPARDATYEQYF.

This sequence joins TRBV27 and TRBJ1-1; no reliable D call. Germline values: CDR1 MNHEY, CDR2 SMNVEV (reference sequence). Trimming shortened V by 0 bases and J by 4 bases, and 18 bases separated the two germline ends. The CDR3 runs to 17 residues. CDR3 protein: CASSLSADGPGFTEAFF. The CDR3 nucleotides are TGTGCCAGCAGTTTATCGGCGGACGGGCCGGGGTTCACTGAAGCTTTCTTT.

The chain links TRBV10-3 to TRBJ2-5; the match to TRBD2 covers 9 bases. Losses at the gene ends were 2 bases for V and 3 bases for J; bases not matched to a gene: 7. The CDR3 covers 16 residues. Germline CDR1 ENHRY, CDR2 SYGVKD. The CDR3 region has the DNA TGTGCCATCAGTGAGGGTCTAGCGGGGACGAAAGAGACCCAGTACTTC. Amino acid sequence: CAISEGLAGTKETQYF.

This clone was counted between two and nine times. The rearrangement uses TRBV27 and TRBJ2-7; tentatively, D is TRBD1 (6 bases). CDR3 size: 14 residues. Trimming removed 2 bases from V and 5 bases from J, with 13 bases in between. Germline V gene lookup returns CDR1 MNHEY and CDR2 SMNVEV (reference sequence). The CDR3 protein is CASSLRDNQNEQYF. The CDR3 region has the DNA TGTGCCAGCAGTTTACGGGACAACCAGAACGAGCAGTACTTC.

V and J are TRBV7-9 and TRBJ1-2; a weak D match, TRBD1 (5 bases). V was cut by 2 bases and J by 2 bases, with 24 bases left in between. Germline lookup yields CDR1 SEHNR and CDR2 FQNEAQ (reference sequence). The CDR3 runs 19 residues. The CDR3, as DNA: TGTGCCAGCAGCTTAACTACTCCGCAGGGCTGGATTAAAAACTATGGCTACACCTTC. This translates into CASSLTTPQGWIKNYGYTF. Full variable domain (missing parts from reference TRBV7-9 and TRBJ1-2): DTGVSQNPRHKITKRGQNVTFRCDPISEHNRLYWYRQTLGQGPEFLTYFQNEAQLEKSRLLSDRFSAERPKGSFSTLEIQRTEQGDSAMYLCASSLTTPQGWIKNYGYTFGSGTRLTVV.

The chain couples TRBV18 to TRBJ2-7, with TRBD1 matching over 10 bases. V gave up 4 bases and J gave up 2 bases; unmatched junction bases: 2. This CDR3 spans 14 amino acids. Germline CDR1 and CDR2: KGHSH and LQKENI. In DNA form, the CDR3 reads TGTGCCAGCTCACGGGACAGGGGAACCTACGAGCAGTACTTC. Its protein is CASSRDRGTYEQYF.

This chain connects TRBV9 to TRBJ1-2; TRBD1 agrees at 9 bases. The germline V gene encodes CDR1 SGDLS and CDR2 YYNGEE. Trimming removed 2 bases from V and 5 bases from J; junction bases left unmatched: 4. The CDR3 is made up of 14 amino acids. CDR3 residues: CASSVGQGEYGYTF. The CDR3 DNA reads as TGTGCCAGCAGCGTGGGACAGGGTGAATATGGCTACACCTTC.

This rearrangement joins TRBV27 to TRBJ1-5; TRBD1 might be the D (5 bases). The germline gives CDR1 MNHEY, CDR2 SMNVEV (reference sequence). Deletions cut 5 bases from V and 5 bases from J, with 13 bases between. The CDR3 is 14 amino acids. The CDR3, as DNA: TGTGCCAGCAGTCCCCTGGGGGGGGATCAGCCCCAGCATTTT. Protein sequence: CASSPLGGDQPQHF.

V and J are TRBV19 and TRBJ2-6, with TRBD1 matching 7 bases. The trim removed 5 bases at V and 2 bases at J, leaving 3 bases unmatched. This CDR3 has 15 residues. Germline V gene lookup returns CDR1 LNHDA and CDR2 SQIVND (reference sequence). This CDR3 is CASSRDRAGANVLTF. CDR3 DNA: TGTGCCAGTAGTCGAGACAGGGCTGGGGCCAACGTCCTGACTTTC. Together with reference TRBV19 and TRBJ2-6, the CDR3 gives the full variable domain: DGGITQSPKYLFRKEGQNVTLSCEQNLNHDAMYWYRQDPGQGLRLIYYSQIVNDFQKGDIAEGYSVSREKKESFPLTVTSAQKNPTAFYLCASSRDRAGANVLTFGAGSRLTVL.

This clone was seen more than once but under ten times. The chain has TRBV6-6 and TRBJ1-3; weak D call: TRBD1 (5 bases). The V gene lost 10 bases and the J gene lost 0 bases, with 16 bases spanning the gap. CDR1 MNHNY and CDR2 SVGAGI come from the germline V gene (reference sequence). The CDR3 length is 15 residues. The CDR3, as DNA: TGTGCCACCTCCCGACAGAAAACCTCTGGAAACACCATATATTTT. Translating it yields CATSRQKTSGNTIYF.

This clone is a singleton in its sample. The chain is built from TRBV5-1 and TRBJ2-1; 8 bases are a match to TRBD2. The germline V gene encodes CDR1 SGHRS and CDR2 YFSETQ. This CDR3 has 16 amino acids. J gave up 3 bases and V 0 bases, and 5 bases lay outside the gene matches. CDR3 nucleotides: TGCGCCAGCAGCTTGGAACCCAGCGGGGGCTACAATGAGCAGTTCTTC. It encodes CASSLEPSGGYNEQFF. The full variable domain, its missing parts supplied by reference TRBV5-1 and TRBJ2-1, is KAGVTQTPRYLIKTRGQQVTLSCSPISGHRSVSWYQQTPGQGLQFLFEYFSETQRNKGNFPGRFSGRQFSNSRSEMNVSTLELGDSALYLCASSLEPSGGYNEQFFGPGTRLTVL.

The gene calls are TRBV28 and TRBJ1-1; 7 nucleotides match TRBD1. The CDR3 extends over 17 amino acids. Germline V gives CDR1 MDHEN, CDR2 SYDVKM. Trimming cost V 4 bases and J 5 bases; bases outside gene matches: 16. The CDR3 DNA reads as TGTGCCAGCAGTTCGATCCGCACAGGGGTCCTGAGTACTGAAGCTTTCTTT. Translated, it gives CASSSIRTGVLSTEAFF.

CDR3 bases: TGTGCCAGCAGCTTCATAGGGGCAGACGGAAACACCATATATTTT. Its protein product is CASSFIGADGNTIYF. The J gene is TRBJ1-3, the V gene TRBV5-6, with TRBD1 as a possible D gene (5 bases). Germline V gene data show CDR1 as SGHDT and CDR2 as YYEEEE. V lost 2 bases, J lost 4 bases, and 13 bases lay in between. The CDR3 length is 15 residues.

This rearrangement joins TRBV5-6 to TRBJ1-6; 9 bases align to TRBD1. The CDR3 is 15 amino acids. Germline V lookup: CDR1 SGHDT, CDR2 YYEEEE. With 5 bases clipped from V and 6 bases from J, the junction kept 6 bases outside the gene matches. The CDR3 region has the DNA TGTGCCAGCAGTTCCGGGACAGGGCGTAATTCACCCCTCCACTTT. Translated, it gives CASSSGTGRNSPLHF.

This CDR3 is CASSEGGQGYAYTF. CDR3 DNA: TGTGCCAGCAGCGAGGGAGGGCAGGGATACGCCTACACCTTC. The chain has TRBV6-1 and TRBJ1-2, with D possibly TRBD1 on 5 matching bases. Trimming removed 6 bases from V and 10 bases from J, with 21 bases in between. This CDR3 has 14 amino acids. Germline CDR1 and CDR2: MNHNS and SASEGT.

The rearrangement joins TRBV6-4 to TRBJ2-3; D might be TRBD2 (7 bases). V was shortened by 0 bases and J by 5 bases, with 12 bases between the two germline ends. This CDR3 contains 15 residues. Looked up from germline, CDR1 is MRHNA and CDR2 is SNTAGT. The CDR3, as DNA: TGTGCCAGCAGTGACTCGTGGGGGGGCGTAGATACGCAGTATTTT. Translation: CASSDSWGGVDTQYF.